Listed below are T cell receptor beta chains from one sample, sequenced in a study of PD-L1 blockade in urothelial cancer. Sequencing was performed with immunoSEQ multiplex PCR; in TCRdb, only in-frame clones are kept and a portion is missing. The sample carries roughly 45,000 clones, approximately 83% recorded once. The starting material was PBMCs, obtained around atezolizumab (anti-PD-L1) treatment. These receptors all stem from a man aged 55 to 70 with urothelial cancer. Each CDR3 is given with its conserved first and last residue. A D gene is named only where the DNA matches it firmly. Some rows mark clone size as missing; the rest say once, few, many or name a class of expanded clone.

CASRYRGLNNEQFF,TGTGCCAGCAGATACAGGGGTTTGAACAATGAGCAGTTCTTC,NA,TRBJ2-1,TRBD1,TRBV6-5
CATRGGYEQYF,TGCGCCACGCGGGGGGGCTACGAGCAGTACTTC,NA,TRBJ2-7,TRBD2,TRBV10-2
CASSLWVAGGPGQETQYF,TGTGCCAGCAGTTTATGGGTAGCGGGGGGGCCAGGCCAAGAGACCCAGTACTTC,NA,TRBJ2-5,TRBD2,TRBV28
CAWSQDRGGSDNSPLHF,TGTGCCTGGAGTCAGGACAGGGGGGGAAGTGATAATTCACCCCTCCACTTT,NA,TRBJ1-6,TRBD1,TRBV30
CASSVGQDNNEQFF,TGCGCCAGCAGCGTCGGACAGGACAACAATGAGCAGTTCTTC,NA,TRBJ2-1,TRBD1,TRBV5-1
CASSPSVGDEQFF,TGTGCCAGCAGCCCTAGCGTAGGTGATGAGCAGTTCTTC,NA,TRBJ2-1,NA,TRBV7-2
CASSEEGTSSFEQYF,TGTGCCAGCAGCGAGGAAGGGACTAGTTCCTTCGAGCAGTACTTC,NA,TRBJ2-7,TRBD2,TRBV6-5
CAWRLGLASIETQYF,TGTGCCTGGAGACTAGGGCTAGCTAGTATAGAGACCCAGTACTTC,few,TRBJ2-5,NA,TRBV30
CASSLTRDSQAVGYTF,TGCGCCAGCAGCTTGACAAGGGACAGTCAAGCGGTTGGCTACACCTTC,NA,TRBJ1-2,TRBD1,TRBV5-1
CASTQRASGDTDTQYF,TGTGCCAGCACCCAGAGGGCTAGCGGGGACACAGATACGCAGTATTTT,NA,TRBJ2-3,TRBD2,TRBV5-6
CAIRSDGGRETQYF,TGTGCCATCAGATCAGACGGCGGTAGGGAGACCCAGTACTTC,NA,TRBJ2-5,NA,TRBV10-3
CASSRANSYEQYF,TGCGCCAGCAGCCGGGCGAACTCCTACGAGCAGTACTTC,NA,TRBJ2-7,NA,TRBV4-1
CASSFARASEAFF,TGTGCCAGCAGCTTCGCCAGGGCTTCTGAAGCTTTCTTT,NA,TRBJ1-1,NA,TRBV7-6
CASSLAGGRNEKLFF,TGCGCCAGCAGCTTGGCTGGGGGCCGGAATGAAAAACTGTTTTTT,NA,TRBJ1-4,NA,TRBV5-1
CASQQGGRDTEAFF,TGTGCCAGCCAACAAGGGGGTCGGGACACTGAAGCTTTCTTT,NA,TRBJ1-1,NA,TRBV7-2
CATSGGQQETQYF,TGTGCCACCAGCGGAGGACAGCAAGAGACCCAGTACTTC,NA,TRBJ2-5,NA,TRBV15
CSVNRGVLATEAFF,TGCAGCGTTAACAGGGGAGTCTTGGCCACTGAAGCTTTCTTT,NA,TRBJ1-1,TRBD1,TRBV29-1
CATGTGTGRYEQYF,TGTGCCACCGGCACCGGGACTGGGAGATACGAGCAGTACTTC,NA,TRBJ2-7,NA,TRBV19
CASSSRDRGQETQYF,TGTGCCAGCAGTTCGCGGGACAGGGGGCAAGAGACCCAGTACTTC,NA,TRBJ2-5,TRBD1,TRBV28
CASSQIKLAGSSYNEQFF,TGCGCCAGCAGCCAAATTAAATTAGCGGGGAGCTCCTACAATGAGCAGTTCTTC,NA,TRBJ2-1,TRBD2,TRBV4-1
CASSRSRRSYEQYF,TGTGCCAGCAGCCGGAGCCGACGGAGCTACGAGCAGTACTTC,NA,TRBJ2-7,NA,TRBV14
CASTIDSDDGYTF,TGTGCCAGCACTATCGACAGTGACGATGGCTACACCTTC,NA,TRBJ1-2,NA,TRBV2
CASRRTGANYGYTF,TGTGCCAGCAGGCGGACAGGGGCTAACTATGGCTACACCTTC,few,TRBJ1-2,TRBD1,TRBV5-6
CASSIAYRRSGNTIYF,TGTGCCAGTAGTATAGCTTACAGGAGATCTGGAAACACCATATATTTT,NA,TRBJ1-3,NA,TRBV19
CASRPGQTFSPLHF,TGTGCCAGCAGGCCGGGACAGACCTTTTCACCCCTCCACTTT,NA,TRBJ1-6,TRBD1,TRBV28
CASSQDGRGVNTEAFF,TGCGCCAGCAGCCAAGACGGGCGGGGGGTCAACACTGAAGCTTTCTTT,NA,TRBJ1-1,NA,TRBV4-1
CASSRGGALDNEQYF,TGTGCCAGCTCTAGGGGGGGGGCTCTGGACAACGAGCAGTACTTC,NA,TRBJ2-7,NA,TRBV28
CASSKKGTANEKLFF,TGTGCCAGCAGCAAAAAGGGGACAGCTAATGAAAAACTGTTTTTT,NA,TRBJ1-4,NA,TRBV21-1
CATSRDLPGQGYEQYF,TGTGCCACCAGCAGAGATCTTCCGGGACAGGGGTACGAGCAGTACTTC,NA,TRBJ2-7,TRBD1,TRBV15
CASSEAAGSQPQHF,TGTGCCAGCAGTGAAGCAGCAGGATCCCAGCCCCAGCATTTT,medium-sized,TRBJ1-5,NA,TRBV2
CASSLEDRGWYTYGYTF,TGCGCCAGCAGCTTGGAGGACAGGGGTTGGTATACCTATGGCTACACCTTC,NA,TRBJ1-2,TRBD1,TRBV5-1
CASRFRTGGFNQPQHF,TGTGCAAGTCGCTTCCGGACAGGGGGTTTCAATCAGCCCCAGCATTTT,few,TRBJ1-5,NA,TRBV12-2
CASSSRDREPSNEQYF,TGTGCCAGCAGCTCCCGGGACAGGGAACCTTCTAACGAGCAGTACTTC,NA,TRBJ2-7,TRBD1,TRBV5-6
CASSLEVAGNTGELFF,TGCGCCAGCAGCTTGGAAGTAGCGGGGAACACCGGGGAGCTGTTTTTT,NA,TRBJ2-2,TRBD2,TRBV5-1
CASSPTTGGPDTQYF,TGTGCCAGCAGCCCCACGACAGGGGGCCCAGATACGCAGTATTTT,NA,TRBJ2-3,TRBD1,TRBV7-6
CASSLRGFGGNTIYF,TGTGCCAGCAGTTTACGAGGGTTCGGTGGAAACACCATATATTTT,NA,TRBJ1-3,NA,TRBV28
CAWSQRGGLYNEQFF,TGTGCCTGGAGTCAAAGGGGGGGACTCTACAATGAGCAGTTCTTC,NA,TRBJ2-1,NA,TRBV30
CASSPSVGTGGNQPQHF,TGCGCCAGCAGCCCTTCAGTCGGGACAGGAGGCAATCAGCCCCAGCATTTT,NA,TRBJ1-5,TRBD1,TRBV4-1
CASILPGRGGSPLHF,TGTGCCAGCATTCTCCCTGGGAGGGGGGGCTCACCCCTCCACTTT,NA,TRBJ1-6,NA,TRBV6-1
CASRTGTGETEAFF,TGTGCCAGCAGGACCGGGACAGGGGAAACTGAAGCTTTCTTT,NA,TRBJ1-1,TRBD1,TRBV28
CASSQRGDQETQYF,TGTGCCAGCAGCCAACGGGGGGACCAAGAGACCCAGTACTTC,NA,TRBJ2-5,TRBD2,TRBV16
CASSPSGAGETQYF,TGTGCCAGCTCACCTAGCGGGGCCGGGGAGACCCAGTACTTC,once,TRBJ2-5,TRBD2,TRBV18
CASSRAAQRGEKLFF,TGCGCCAGCAGCCGGGCGGCTCAAAGGGGTGAAAAACTGTTTTTT,NA,TRBJ1-4,NA,TRBV4-1
CASSLLGRADQPQHF,TGTGCCAGCAGTTTATTGGGCAGGGCTGATCAGCCCCAGCATTTT,few,TRBJ1-5,NA,TRBV28
CATSRDRAGGLNTEAFF,TGTGCCACCAGCAGAGATAGGGCAGGGGGCTTGAACACTGAAGCTTTCTTT,NA,TRBJ1-1,TRBD1,TRBV15
CASSPRVDSGANVLTF,TGTGCCAGTAGTCCCCGGGTTGACTCTGGGGCCAACGTCCTGACTTTC,NA,TRBJ2-6,NA,TRBV19
CASSPTGAGNTIYF,TGTGCCAGCAGTCCTACAGGGGCTGGAAACACCATATATTTT,NA,TRBJ1-3,TRBD1,TRBV28
CASSHGSAPLHF,TGTGCCAGCTCACATGGTTCAGCACCCCTCCACTTT,few,TRBJ1-6,NA,TRBV18
CASSESEPLNTEAFF,TGCGCCAGCAGTGAGTCGGAGCCACTGAACACTGAAGCTTTCTTT,NA,TRBJ1-1,NA,TRBV10-2
CATGPGQGYNEQFF,TGTGCCACCGGTCCGGGACAGGGTTACAATGAGCAGTTCTTC,few,TRBJ2-1,TRBD1,TRBV15
CASSIRDRGPIEQYF,TGCGCCAGCAGCATCCGGGACAGGGGCCCCATTGAGCAGTACTTC,NA,TRBJ2-7,TRBD1,TRBV5-1
CASTFGGTDTQYF,TGTGCCAGCACCTTCGGGGGCACAGATACGCAGTATTTT,NA,TRBJ2-3,NA,TRBV6-1
CASSSGQGGDYEQYF,TGTGCCAGCAGTTCAGGACAGGGTGGCGACTACGAGCAGTACTTC,medium-sized,TRBJ2-7,TRBD1,TRBV6-5
CAISEPKGTGSFNEQFF,TGTGCCATCAGTGAGCCTAAGGGGACTGGATCCTTCAATGAGCAGTTCTTC,NA,TRBJ2-1,NA,TRBV10-3
CAGGDSNYNEQFF,TGTGCCGGCGGGGACTCCAACTACAATGAGCAGTTCTTC,few,TRBJ2-1,NA,TRBV7-9
CASSDPGQGIFFETQYF,TGTGCCAGCAGTGATCCGGGACAGGGGATTTTTTTTGAGACCCAGTACTTC,NA,TRBJ2-5,TRBD1,TRBV25-1
CASTTSGFETQYF,TGTGCCAGTACTACGTCAGGGTTTGAGACCCAGTACTTC,NA,TRBJ2-5,NA,TRBV2
CASSLSAGHSYEQYF,TGTGCCAGCAGCTTATCAGCGGGACACTCCTACGAGCAGTACTTC,NA,TRBJ2-7,NA,TRBV5-4
CASSPQVGGVSSPLHF,TGTGCCAGCAGCCCCCAAGTCGGGGGAGTTAGTTCACCCCTCCACTTT,NA,TRBJ1-6,NA,TRBV7-2